The 19 T cell receptor beta chains below come from one sample, sequenced in a study of human T cells and chemical hapten exposure. Time point reported: patch test 2, 6 weeks after DPC sensitization. Indicated treatment: therapeutic diphenylcyclopropenone sensitization with weekly scalp DPC. TCRdb called the RACE reads again in MiXCR, with one record for every CDR3 protein. The sample contains 360,000 or so distinct CDR3 sequences, around 6% of which appear only once. Sequencing used whole blood, obtained in connection with sensitization to the hapten diphenylcyclopropenone (DPC). The source is a woman aged 18-35 years with alopecia areata. Some clones in this sample may be carry-over from other donors' samples.

This clonotype was found many times. V is TRBV6-5 and J is TRBJ1-2, with 10 bases aligning to TRBD1. CDR1 is MNHEY and CDR2 is SVGAGI in the germline V gene. The length of the CDR3 is 14 residues. V was clipped by 6 bases and J by 4 bases; unmatched bases: 5. CDR3 region: CASRRQGAGYGYTF. The CDR3, as DNA: TGTGCCAGCAGAAGACAGGGGGCAGGCTATGGCTACACCTTC.

This clonotype showed up just a few times. V usage is TRBV12-3 or TRBV12-4 and J usage is TRBJ2-5; weak D call: TRBD2 (5 bases). V was cut by 6 bases and J by 6 bases, with 11 bases left in between. This CDR3 comprises 12 residues. The CDR3 protein is CASRVAGQTQYF. Written as DNA, the CDR3 is TGTGCCAGCAGGGTGGCGGGTCAGACCCAGTACTTC.

This clonotype was observed a handful of times. CDR3 sequence reads: CASSSYSSGGANEQFF. The CDR3 coding sequence is TGTGCCAGCAGCTCTTACTCTAGCGGGGGGGCAAATGAGCAGTTCTTC. V and J are TRBV7-9 and TRBJ2-1; TRBD2 matches 12 bases. Trimming removed 4 bases from V and 7 bases from J; junction bases left unmatched: 8. Germline CDR1 SEHNR, CDR2 FQNEAQ (reference sequence). The CDR3 runs 16 residues.

The chain joins TRBV6-5 to TRBJ2-1; TRBD1 or TRBD2 may be the D gene (7 bases each). The CDR3 extends over 15 amino acids. The V end lost 7 bases, the J end lost 7 bases, and 20 bases lay between the germline ends. CDR1 and CDR2 from the germline V gene are MNHEY and SVGAGI. CDR3 sequence reads: CASNPRGTIVNEQFF. The CDR3 DNA follows: TGTGCCAGCAACCCCAGGGGGACTATCGTTAATGAGCAGTTCTTC.

As to this clonotype: This may come from a read error, since a much larger clone is one base off. The chain has TRBV5-4 and TRBJ2-5; TRBD2 is a possible D gene (6 bases). Germline lookup yields CDR1 SGHNT and CDR2 YYREEE (reference sequence). This CDR3 is built from 13 residues. The CDR3 loop is CAISFWGVETQYF. CDR3 DNA sequence: TGTGCCATCAGCTTTTGGGGGGTGGAGACCCAGTACTTC. The whole variable domain, filled in from reference TRBV5-4 and TRBJ2-5, reads ETGVTQSPTHLIKTRGQQVTLRCSSQSGHNTVSWYQQALGQGPQFIFQYYREEENGRGNFPPRFSGLQFPNYSSELNVNALELDDSALYLCAISFWGVETQYFGPGTRLLVL.

To note about this clonotype: It may be a read error: a sequence one base away is much more abundant. The chain recombines TRBV29-1 with TRBJ2-3, with 11 bases lining up with TRBD2. This CDR3 region has 13 residues. J gave up 7 bases and V 6 bases, and 6 bases lay outside the gene matches. Germline lookup yields CDR1 SQVTM and CDR2 ANQGSEA. CDR3 loop: CSVVLAGENTQYF. The CDR3 DNA follows: TGCAGCGTGGTACTAGCGGGGGAGAATACGCAGTATTTT.

This chain joins TRBV2 and TRBJ1-5; a weak D match, TRBD1 (5 bases). Looked up from germline, CDR1 is SNHLY and CDR2 is FYNNEI. The CDR3 totals 16 residues. Trimming stripped 2 bases from V and 0 bases from J, with 11 bases between. This CDR3 reads CASSEIGGFSNQPQHF. The CDR3 nucleotides are TGTGCCAGCAGTGAAATTGGGGGGTTTAGCAATCAGCCCCAGCATTTT.

V gene TRBV10-3 combines with J gene TRBJ2-6, with D tentatively TRBD1 (5 bases). Germline V CDR1 and CDR2: ENHRY, SYGVKD. The length of the CDR3 is 16 residues. V shed 2 bases and J shed 4 bases, with 12 bases lying between them. The CDR3 region is CAISETDNSGANVLTF. CDR3 nucleotide sequence: TGTGCCATCAGTGAGACGGACAACTCCGGGGCCAACGTCCTGACTTTC.

This clonotype was counted many times. This chain joins TRBV28 and TRBJ2-5, with D possibly matching TRBD1 (5 bases). CDR1 and CDR2 from the germline V gene are MDHEN and SYDVKM. This CDR3 is 14 amino acids long. The V gene lost 6 bases and the J gene lost 2 bases, with 13 bases spanning the gap. The DNA for the CDR3 is TGTGCCAGCAGATCAGGGTACGAACAAGAGACCCAGTACTTC. Translated: CASRSGYEQETQYF.

In its sample, this clonotype was seen a few times. V is TRBV4-3 and J is TRBJ2-1; D ambiguous. This CDR3 spans 12 amino acids. Germline V gives CDR1 LGHNA, CDR2 YSLEER. Trimming removed 5 bases from V and 4 bases from J, with 6 bases in between. DNA of the CDR3: TGCGCCAGCAGCTGGGGATACAATGAGCAGTTCTTC. It translates to CASSWGYNEQFF.

The CDR3 loop is CATSDAGRAYNEQFF. DNA of the CDR3: TGTGCCACCAGTGATGCGGGACGAGCCTACAATGAGCAGTTCTTC. This chain links TRBV24-1 with TRBJ2-1, with a tentative D call TRBD2 (6 bases). In germline, CDR1 is KGHDR, CDR2 SFDVKD. Deletions cut 3 bases from V and 2 bases from J, with 10 bases between. There are 15 residues in the CDR3.

The sample holds many counts of this clonotype. V and J are TRBV6-2 or TRBV6-3 and TRBJ2-2, with D perhaps matching TRBD1 (5 bases). Trimming removed 5 bases at V and 5 bases at J, with 12 bases between. The CDR3 totals 14 residues. From germline, CDR1 is MNHEY and CDR2 SVGEGT. The CDR3 DNA is TGTGCCAGCAGTCTCACAGGAGAAACCGGGGAGCTGTTTTTT. Translation gives CASSLTGETGELFF.

With regard to this clonotype: The junction shows a germline mismatch at one end, possibly a read error. The rearrangement links TRBV7-9 to TRBJ2-3, with D maybe TRBD2 (5 bases). Germline V gives CDR1 SEHNR, CDR2 FQNEAQ (reference sequence). The CDR3 is 11 amino acids. The CDR3 here is CASSLGDTHYF. In DNA, the CDR3 is TGTGCCAGCAGCCTGGGAGATACGCATTATTTT.

V is TRBV7-9 and J is TRBJ2-1; perhaps TRBD1 as D (6 bases). This CDR3 is 13 amino acids long. Trimming removed 3 bases from V and 8 bases from J, with 11 bases in between. Germline CDR1 reads SEHNR; CDR2 reads FQNEAQ (reference sequence). CDR3 amino acids: CASSFGQTDEQFF. CDR3 DNA sequence: TGTGCCAGCAGCTTTGGACAGACGGATGAGCAGTTCTTC.

This clonotype has a handful of counts. The chain couples TRBV20-1 to TRBJ1-1; D is undetermined. The germline CDR1 and CDR2 sequences are DFQATT and SNEGSKA (reference sequence). The CDR3 runs 13 residues. The V end lost 7 bases, the J end lost 1 base, and 13 bases lay between the germline ends. CDR3 region: CSGGVPRNTEAFF. In DNA form, the CDR3 reads TGCAGTGGGGGTGTACCAAGGAACACTGAAGCTTTCTTT.

V gene TRBV28 combines with J gene TRBJ2-7, with TRBD1 as a possible D gene (6 bases). The CDR3 runs 15 residues. V was shortened by 5 bases and J by 2 bases, with 16 bases between the two germline ends. Germline V gives CDR1 MDHEN, CDR2 SYDVKM. CDR3 sequence reads: CASSPFRQDTYEQYF. In DNA form, the CDR3 reads TGTGCCAGCAGTCCCTTCAGACAGGACACCTACGAGCAGTACTTC. The full variable domain, rest sourced from reference TRBV28 and TRBJ2-7, is DVKVTQSSRYLVKRTGEKVFLECVQDMDHENMFWYRQDPGLGLRLIYFSYDVKMKEKGDIPEGYSVSREKKERFSLILESASTNQTSMYLCASSPFRQDTYEQYFGPGTRLTVT.

Ten or more counts support this clonotype. The rearrangement joins TRBV4-3 to TRBJ1-2, with D perhaps TRBD1 (5 bases). Looked up from germline, CDR1 is LGHNA and CDR2 is YSLEER. V gave up 0 bases and J gave up 7 bases, with 21 bases separating them. The CDR3 is 17 amino acids. The DNA of the CDR3 is TGCGCCAGCAGCCAAGATTCAAAGGGGAATACTATAGGTGGCTACACCTTC. Amino acid sequence: CASSQDSKGNTIGGYTF.

This clonotype was detected ten times or more. The chain uses TRBV5-1 and TRBJ1-2; D is ambiguous. V was clipped by 4 bases and J by 5 bases, with 12 bases between them. The germline V gene has CDR1 SGHRS and CDR2 YFSETQ. The CDR3 is 13 residues long. This chain's CDR3 is CASSPRTGYGYTF. DNA for the CDR3: TGCGCCAGCAGCCCCCGGACGGGATATGGCTACACCTTC.

This clonotype was found a few times. The chain couples TRBV7-2 to TRBJ2-1; TRBD1 matches 7 bases. CDR1 is SGHTA and CDR2 is FQGNSA in the germline V gene. The CDR3 has 13 residues. Trimming removed 5 bases from V and 15 bases from J; junction bases left unmatched: 13. This chain's CDR3 is CASSTPTGAQPFF. DNA for the CDR3: TGTGCCAGCAGCACACCAACAGGGGCCCAACCGTTCTTC.